This T cell receptor (beta chain) was sequenced for a study of blood T cell repertoires in COVID-19. The wider study: PBMCs, B-cell-depleted T cells, or T cells were the source of the cDNA or gDNA that made up the material.

Researchers sorted participants into cohorts using their self-reported clinical history. Before being deemed recovered, Cohort 3 donors had two negative PCRs, clearance, or symptom resolution. As processed by the authors: Reference gene primer amplification in the assay estimated nucleated cell counts. Produced via immunoSEQ multiplex PCR; TCRdb's table is partial and in-frame only. V and J calls and clone size are those listed in that table; D and trimming were worked out from the DNA. The sample contains about 390,000 clones, approximately 87% of which appear only once. This CDR3 spans 15 amino acids. Germline V gene lookup returns CDR1 GTSNPN and CDR2 SVGIG (reference sequence). The ends lost 1 base at V and 4 bases at J; junction bases unmatched: 7.

Sequencing was performed on PBMCs or T cells enriched from blood (not recorded which). The chain links TRBV30 to TRBJ1-3; 7 bases match TRBD1. The source is a woman in her fifties or sixties who had recovered from COVID-19. The CDR3 reads CAWSGKGARGNTIYF. In DNA, the CDR3 is TGTGCCTGGAGTGGGAAGGGGGCGAGAGGAAACACCATATATTTT.